Below are 9 T cell receptor beta chains sequenced from a single sample in a study of T cell responses to AZD1222 COVID-19 vaccine. Assay used: immunoSEQ multiplex PCR; TCRdb lists only in-frame clones, some missing. This table holds some 130,000 clones, about nine tenths found once. The specimen comprised peripheral blood, sampled 28 days after the second AZD1222 dose. These receptors were taken from an adult who received the AZD1222 COVID-19 vaccine.

The V call is TRBV5-5, the J call TRBJ1-1, with D tentatively TRBD1 (6 bases). The V gene lost 4 bases and the J gene lost 6 bases, with 13 bases spanning the gap. CDR1 SGHKS and CDR2 YYEKEE come from the germline V gene (reference sequence). The CDR3 length is 13 residues. CDR3 sequence reads: CASSRTGIAEAFF. In DNA form, the CDR3 reads TGTGCCAGCAGCCGCACAGGGATCGCTGAAGCTTTCTTT.

The V and J genes are TRBV28 and TRBJ1-6, with D uncertain. V was pared by 1 base and J by 7 bases, with 5 bases between. This CDR3 has 13 residues. The germline gives CDR1 MDHEN, CDR2 SYDVKM. The CDR3 protein is CASSLSSNSPLHF. The DNA of the CDR3 is TGTGCCAGCAGTTTATCAAGCAATTCACCCCTCCACTTT.

The V call is TRBV19, the J call TRBJ2-7, with D perhaps assigned TRBD1 or TRBD2 (5 bases each). Between the trimmed V and J ends, which lost 6 bases and 10 bases, there was a span of 19 bases. Germline assignment: CDR1 LNHDA and CDR2 SQIVND (reference sequence). This CDR3 has 13 amino acids. As DNA, the CDR3 is TGTGCCAGTAGCTCAACCGGGACCTACAACCAGTACTTC. Translated: CASSSTGTYNQYF.

The rearrangement uses TRBV30 and TRBJ1-1, with a tentative D call TRBD1 (6 bases). The CDR3 runs to 16 residues. V lost 2 bases to trimming and J lost 0 bases, with 16 bases between them. CDR1 is GTSNPN, CDR2 SVGIG, per germline (reference sequence). CDR3 nucleotide sequence: TGTGCCTGGAGTAAGGGGGGTGGGGGCATGAACACTGAAGCTTTCTTT. Its protein product is CAWSKGGGGMNTEAFF. The variable domain in full, completed from reference TRBV30 and TRBJ1-1, reads SQTIHQWPATLVQPVGSPLSLECTVEGTSNPNLYWYRQAAGRGLQLLFYSVGIGQISSEVPQNLSASRPQDRQFILSSKKLLLSDSGFYLCAWSKGGGGMNTEAFFGQGTRLTVV.

The chain employs TRBV23-1 and TRBJ1-6; D remains unclear. TRBV23-1 qualifies as an ORF whose function is uncertain. The V end lost 6 bases, the J end lost 14 bases, and 14 bases lay between the germline ends. The CDR3 extends over 12 amino acids. CDR3 region: CASRDFVSTLHF. The CDR3 coding sequence is TGCGCCAGCAGGGACTTCGTCTCAACCCTCCACTTT.

The chain joins TRBV7-2 to TRBJ1-5; D gene uncertain. This CDR3 is 15 amino acids long. Germline V CDR1 and CDR2: SGHTA, FQGNSA. V was cut by 0 bases and J by 7 bases, with 13 bases left in between. Here the CDR3 reads CASSLARTRGQPQHF. The CDR3 nucleotides read TGTGCCAGCAGCTTAGCGCGGACTCGGGGACAGCCCCAGCATTTT.

The rearrangement joins TRBV30 to TRBJ1-2, with no clear D. V lost 4 bases to trimming and J lost 0 bases, with 12 bases between them. Germline lookup yields CDR1 GTSNPN and CDR2 SVGIG (reference sequence). This CDR3 spans 14 amino acids. This CDR3 reads CAWKRLSPNYGYTF. CDR3 coding DNA: TGTGCCTGGAAGAGACTTAGCCCTAACTATGGCTACACCTTC.

The genes are TRBV7-8 and TRBJ2-3; D gene uncertain. Looked up from germline, CDR1 is SGHVS and CDR2 is FQNEAQ. The V end was cut by 1 base, the J end by 0 bases, with 5 bases between. The CDR3 is made up of 14 amino acids. The CDR3 loop reads CASSLERSTDTQYF. In DNA, the CDR3 is TGTGCCAGCAGCTTAGAACGCAGCACAGATACGCAGTATTTT. The variable domain in full, with the rest retrieved from reference TRBV7-8 and TRBJ2-3, is GAGVSQSPRYKVAKRGQDVALRCDPISGHVSLFWYQQALGQGPEFLTYFQNEAQLDKSGLPSDRFFAERPEGSVSTLKIQRTQQEDSAVYLCASSLERSTDTQYFGPGTRLTVL.

The rearrangement joins TRBV6-2 or TRBV6-3 to TRBJ1-5; D perhaps matches TRBD1 (5 bases). There are 15 residues in the CDR3. V lost 0 bases to trimming and J lost 2 bases, with 8 bases between them. CDR1 is MNHEY and CDR2 is SVGEGT in the germline V gene. The CDR3 here is CASSYSGEGNQPQHF. As DNA, the CDR3 is TGTGCCAGCAGTTACTCGGGGGAGGGCAATCAGCCCCAGCATTTT.